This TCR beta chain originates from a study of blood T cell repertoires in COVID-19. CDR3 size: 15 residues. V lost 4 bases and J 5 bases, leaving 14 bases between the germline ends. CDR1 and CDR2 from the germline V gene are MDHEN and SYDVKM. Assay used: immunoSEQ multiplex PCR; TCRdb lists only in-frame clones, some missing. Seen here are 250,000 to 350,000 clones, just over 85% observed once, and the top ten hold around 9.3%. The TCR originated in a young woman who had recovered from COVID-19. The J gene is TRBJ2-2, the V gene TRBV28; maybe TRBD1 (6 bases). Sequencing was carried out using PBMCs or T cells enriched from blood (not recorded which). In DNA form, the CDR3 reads TGTGCCAGCAGTTCATCGGGACATACAACCGGGGAGCTGTTTTTT. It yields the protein CASSSSGHTTGELFF.